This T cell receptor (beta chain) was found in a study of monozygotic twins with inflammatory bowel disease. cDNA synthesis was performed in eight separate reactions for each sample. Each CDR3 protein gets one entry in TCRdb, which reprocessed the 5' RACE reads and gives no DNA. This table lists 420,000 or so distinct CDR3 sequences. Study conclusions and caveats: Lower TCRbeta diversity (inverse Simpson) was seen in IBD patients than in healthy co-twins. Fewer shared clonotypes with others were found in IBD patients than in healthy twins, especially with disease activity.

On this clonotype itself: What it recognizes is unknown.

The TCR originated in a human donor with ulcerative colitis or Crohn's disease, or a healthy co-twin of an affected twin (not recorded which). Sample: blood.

The CDR3 sequence: CSATGQGNYGYTF. This chain connects TRBV20-1 to TRBJ1-2; the D call of TRBD1 rests on TCRdb alone, since no DNA is present to check it. Germline assignment: CDR1 DFQATT and CDR2 SNEGSKA (reference sequence). The CDR3 runs 13 residues.